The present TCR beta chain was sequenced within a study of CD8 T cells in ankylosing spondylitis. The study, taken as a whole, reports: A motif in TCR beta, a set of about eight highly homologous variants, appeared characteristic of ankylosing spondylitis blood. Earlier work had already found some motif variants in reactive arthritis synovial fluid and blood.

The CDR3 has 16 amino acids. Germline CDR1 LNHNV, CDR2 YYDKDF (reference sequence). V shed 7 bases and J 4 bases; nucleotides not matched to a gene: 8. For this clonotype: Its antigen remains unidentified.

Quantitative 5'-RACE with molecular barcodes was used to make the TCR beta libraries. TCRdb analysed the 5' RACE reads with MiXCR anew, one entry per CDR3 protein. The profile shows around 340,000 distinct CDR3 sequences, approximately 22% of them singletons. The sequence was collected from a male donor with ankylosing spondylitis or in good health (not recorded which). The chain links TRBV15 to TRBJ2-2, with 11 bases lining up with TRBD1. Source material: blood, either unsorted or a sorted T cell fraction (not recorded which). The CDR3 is CATKPRTGGPTGELFF. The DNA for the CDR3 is TGTGCCACCAAGCCTCGGACAGGGGGCCCCACCGGGGAGCTGTTTTTT.